The T cell receptor beta chain under discussion was sequenced for a study of blood T cell repertoires in COVID-19. Study-level information: Donors in the United States, Italy and Spain gave samples during acute or convalescent COVID-19.

Here immunoSEQ multiplex PCR was the method, and the copy in TCRdb shows in-frame clones only, minus some. The sample carries 95,000 to 150,000 clones, over 75% recorded once. The CDR3 is 16 residues long. Trimming pared 1 base from V and 4 bases from J, leaving 13 bases between. In germline, CDR1 is LNHDA, CDR2 SQIVND (reference sequence). The sample comprised peripheral blood. This receptor was identified in a man at least 80 years old with acute or convalescent COVID-19. V is TRBV19 and J is TRBJ2-2; weak D call: TRBD2 (7 bases). The CDR3: CASSIVGGATTGELFF. CDR3 sequence (DNA): TGTGCCAGTAGTATAGTGGGGGGGGCGACCACCGGGGAGCTGTTTTTT.